The 3 T cell receptor beta chains listed next were all sequenced from one sample in a study of T cell changes during pregnancy in multiple sclerosis. Produced via immunoSEQ multiplex PCR; TCRdb's table is partial and in-frame only. This sample has some 80,000 clones, with just over 90% found just once. The starting material was peripheral blood, obtained before pregnancy. Receptors were obtained from a female donor with multiple sclerosis, enrolled in a pregnancy study.

The V gene is TRBV10-2, the J gene TRBJ2-7; 8 nucleotides match TRBD1. Germline V CDR1 and CDR2: WSHSY, SAAADI. The CDR3 has 13 amino acids. Germline trimming cut 6 bases from V and 6 bases from J; bases unmatched to any gene: 7. The CDR3 region is CASSADRASEQYF. As DNA, the CDR3 is TGCGCCAGCAGCGCGGACAGGGCGTCCGAGCAGTACTTC.

The V gene is TRBV7-6, the J gene TRBJ2-1; the D gene is possibly TRBD1 (6 bases). The CDR3 has 15 amino acids. V dropped 5 bases and J dropped 0 bases, with 11 bases sitting between them. Germline values: CDR1 SGHVS, CDR2 FNYEAQ. CDR3 in amino acids: CASSRTDSSYNEQFF. CDR3 DNA sequence: TGTGCCAGCAGCCGGACAGACAGCTCCTACAATGAGCAGTTCTTC.

This rearrangement joins TRBV11-2 to TRBJ2-1; 11 nucleotides line up with TRBD1. This CDR3 is built from 16 residues. Trimming removed 6 bases from V and 5 bases from J; junction bases left unmatched: 9. Germline V gene data show CDR1 as SGHAT and CDR2 as FQNNGV. The CDR3 DNA sequence: TGTGCCAGCAGAGGGGTTCCGGGACAGGGGGACAATGAGCAGTTCTTC. Protein sequence: CASRGVPGQGDNEQFF.